The sample holds a few counts of the clone carrying this T cell receptor beta chain. This specimen belongs to a study of T-cell memory formation after mild COVID-19. TCRdb redid the calling of the 5' RACE reads with MiXCR, one entry per CDR3 protein. The table has 110,000 or so distinct CDR3 sequences, 22% seen once. V gave up 2 bases and J gave up 0 bases, with 13 bases separating them. This CDR3 is 16 amino acids long. CDR1 and CDR2 (germline): MNHNS, SASEGT. Sequencing input: PBMCs or a T cell subset sorted from them (not recorded which). This chain links TRBV6-1 with TRBJ1-2; a weak D match, TRBD1 (5 bases). The receptor comes from a man aged 18 to 30 who had mild COVID-19 (a few samples of this study predate the infection). Cell type and time point are not known. The DNA of the CDR3 is TGTGCCAGCAGTGAATGGAGGGGCATCTCTAACTATGGCTACACCTTC. Translation gives CASSEWRGISNYGYTF.